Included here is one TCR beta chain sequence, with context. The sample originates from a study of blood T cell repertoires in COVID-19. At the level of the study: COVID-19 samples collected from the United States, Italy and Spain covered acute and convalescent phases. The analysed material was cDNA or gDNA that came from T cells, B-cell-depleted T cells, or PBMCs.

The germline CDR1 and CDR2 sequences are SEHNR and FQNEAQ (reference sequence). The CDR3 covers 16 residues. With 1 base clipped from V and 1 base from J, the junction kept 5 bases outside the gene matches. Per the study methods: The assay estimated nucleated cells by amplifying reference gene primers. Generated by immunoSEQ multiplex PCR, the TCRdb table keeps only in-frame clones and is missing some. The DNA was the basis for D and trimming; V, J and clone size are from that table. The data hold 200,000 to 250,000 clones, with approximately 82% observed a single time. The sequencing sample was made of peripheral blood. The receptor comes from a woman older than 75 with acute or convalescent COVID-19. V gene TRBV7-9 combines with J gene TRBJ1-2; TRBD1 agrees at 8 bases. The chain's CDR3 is CASSLDTGTGNYGYTF. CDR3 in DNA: TGTGCCAGCAGCTTAGACACCGGGACAGGTAACTATGGCTACACCTTC.